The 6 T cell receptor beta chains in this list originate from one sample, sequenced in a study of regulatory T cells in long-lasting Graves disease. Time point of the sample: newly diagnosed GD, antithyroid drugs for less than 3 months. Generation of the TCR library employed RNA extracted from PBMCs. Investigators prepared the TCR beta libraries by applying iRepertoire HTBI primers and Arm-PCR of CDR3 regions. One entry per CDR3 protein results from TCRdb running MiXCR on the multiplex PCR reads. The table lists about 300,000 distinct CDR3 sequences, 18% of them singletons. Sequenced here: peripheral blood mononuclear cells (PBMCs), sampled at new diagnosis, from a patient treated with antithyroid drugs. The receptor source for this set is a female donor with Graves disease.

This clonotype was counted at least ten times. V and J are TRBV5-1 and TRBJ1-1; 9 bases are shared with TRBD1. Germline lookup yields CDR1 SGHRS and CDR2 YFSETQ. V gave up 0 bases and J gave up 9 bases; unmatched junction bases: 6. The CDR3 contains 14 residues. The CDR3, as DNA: TGCGCCAGCAGCTTGGAGGGACAGGGAATGCAAGCTTTCTTT. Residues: CASSLEGQGMQAFF.

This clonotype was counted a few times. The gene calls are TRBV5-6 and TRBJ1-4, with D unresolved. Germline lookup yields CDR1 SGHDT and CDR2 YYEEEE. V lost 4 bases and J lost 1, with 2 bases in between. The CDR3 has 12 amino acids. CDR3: CASSGTNEKLFF. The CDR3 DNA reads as TGTGCCAGCAGCGGAACTAATGAAAAACTGTTTTTT.

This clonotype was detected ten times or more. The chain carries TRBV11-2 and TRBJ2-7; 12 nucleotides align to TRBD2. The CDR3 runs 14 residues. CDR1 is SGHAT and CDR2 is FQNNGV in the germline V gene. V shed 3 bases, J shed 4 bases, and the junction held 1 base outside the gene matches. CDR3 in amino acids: CASSFLAGGYEQYF. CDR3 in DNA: TGTGCCAGCAGCTTTCTAGCGGGAGGGTACGAGCAGTACTTC.

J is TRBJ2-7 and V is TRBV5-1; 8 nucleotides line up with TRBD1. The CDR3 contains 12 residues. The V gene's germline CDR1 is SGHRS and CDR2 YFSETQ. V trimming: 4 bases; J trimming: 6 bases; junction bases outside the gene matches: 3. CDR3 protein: CASSIGTGEQYF. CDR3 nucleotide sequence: TGCGCCAGCAGCATAGGGACAGGCGAGCAGTACTTC.

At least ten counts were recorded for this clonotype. Here the CDR3 DNA reads TGTGCCAGCAGTTACACCCCGACAGGGAATCAGCCCCAGCATTTT. It translates to CASSYTPTGNQPQHF. The chain employs TRBV6-5 and TRBJ1-5; 7 bases align to TRBD1. This CDR3 region has 15 residues. The junction had 5 bases not matched to a gene; V was cut back by 2 bases and J by 4 bases. Germline assignment: CDR1 MNHEY and CDR2 SVGAGI.

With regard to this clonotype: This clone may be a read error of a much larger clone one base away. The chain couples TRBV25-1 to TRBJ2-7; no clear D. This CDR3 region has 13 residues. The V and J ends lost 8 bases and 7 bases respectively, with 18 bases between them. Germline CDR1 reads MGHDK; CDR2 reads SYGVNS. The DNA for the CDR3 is TGTGCCAGCTCCGAATCCGTGCGTGATGAGCAGTACTTC. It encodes CASSESVRDEQYF.